This TCR beta chain was sequenced during a study of T cells in Graves' hyperthyroidism and ophthalmopathy (dated by TCRdb to the late 2010s). Broadly, across the study: Peripheral blood was collected at initial diagnosis, before any treatment. To identify TCR V-J signatures that set the groups apart, the researchers used a discovery cohort of 100 patients, made up of 43 with Graves' ophthalmopathy and around 58 with stable Graves' hyperthyroidism. In addition, the study compared T-cell repertoires in thyroid tissue and in blood from roughly six Graves' hyperthyroidism patients. The paper reports TCR Vbeta CDR3 sequencing of roughly 140 peripheral blood samples: approximately 41 ophthalmopathy, under 80 hyperthyroidism and roughly 17 progressor patients. An independent validation cohort of under 20 hyperthyroidism patients and 17 patients who later progressed to ophthalmopathy tested prospective prediction of ophthalmopathy. The 90 or so discovery patients were randomly split 7:3 into training and test sets. After blood sampling, hyperthyroidism patients were treated with methimazole at a starting dose of 30 mg daily, and ophthalmopathy patients were treated with high-dose intravenous methylprednisolone. What the authors observed across the whole study: No statistical method was used to set the sample size in advance, and investigators knew the group allocation. Most expanded thyroid clonotypes (frequency above 0.001) were also found in blood, which suggests that blood repertoires may mirror thyroid immune responses. Ophthalmopathy was separated from stable hyperthyroidism by a 13 V-J signature model, with roughly 88% sensitivity and just over 81% specificity obtained in cross-validation and 80%/75% obtained in testing. In validation, progression to ophthalmopathy was predicted by the model with 70.59% sensitivity and under 85% specificity, a median of roughly six months before onset.

This clonotype appeared many times. The antigen it binds to is not known. No base quality values were provided; no much bigger clone lies one nucleotide off. Amplification of TCR beta CDR3 regions was carried out from RNA transcripts. For the first round of RT-PCR on the TCR CDR3, the HTBI primer set was used together with the Qiagen OneStep RT-PCR kit. Libraries were constructed in a second round of multiplex PCR, after which size selection and purification were carried out. Sequencing of the libraries was done on an Illumina HiSeq2000 using paired-end 100 bp reads. Under the source paper's analysis protocol: SOAPnuke was used to process the raw data, with reads discarded if the reads contained adapters or uncalled bases, had a mean Phred below 15, or lacked an exact constant-primer or identifier match. High-quality paired reads were merged with COPE v1.2.5, and unique nucleotide sequences were defined as clonotypes. Clonotypes were aligned to IMGT TRBV, TRBD and TRBJ reference segments using MiTCR v1.1. The analysis included only V-J combinations with a frequency above 0.0001, which together covered over 98% of the repertoires. The TCS score was defined as F50 (clonal expansion) divided by E x V (chaos), with BLOSUM62-based TCRdist calculated between CDR3 peptides within each V-J. Welch's t-statistics and random forest reduced some 510 V-J features to roughly 13, which were used in a naive Bayes classifier (R e1071). TCRdb reprocessed the public reads (quality trimming at Q25 with fastp, clone calling with MiXCR) and kept in-frame beta chains. Each record represents a unique CDR3 protein, reported with the most common genes and DNA among its rows. TCRdb's processing, not the authors', yielded these V and J calls. This sample lists 380,000 or so distinct CDR3 sequences; approximately 20% were detected once. The ten top clones hold about 3.7% of the sample.

Including the terminal cysteine and phenylalanine, the CDR3 comprises 14 residues. Only the CDR3 portion is preserved as DNA: 42 bases, with reading frame beginning at the first base. Relative to germline, V is 6 bases shorter and J is 7 bases shorter, with 18 bases between their ends. Per the germline V gene, MNHNS is the CDR1 and SASEGT is the CDR2. Graves' hyperthyroidism was defined as stable when no progression to ophthalmopathy occurred over 18 months of follow-up. The hyperthyroidism patients were between 18 and 65 years old and newly diagnosed, with a disease duration of less than 2 months. Any patient with an uncontrolled infection, another autoimmune disease, pregnancy or lactation was excluded. Diagnoses were established on the basis of clinical symptoms, serum thyroxine and TRAb, thyroid ultrasound, and orbital computed tomography. Ficoll-Paque density gradient centrifugation was used to isolate PBMCs from approximately 10 ml of fresh peripheral blood. Trizol reagent was used to extract total RNA, and RNA quality was then checked on an Agilent 2100 Bioanalyzer.

The origin of this receptor is a woman in her late teens or twenties with Graves' hyperthyroidism. The sequenced sample was blood. The chain joins TRBV6-1 to TRBJ2-5, with the D segment identity uncertain. The DNA is as follows: TGTGCCAGCAGCCAGCCGCTACGGGCTAGGACCCAGTACTTC. Protein translation: CASSQPLRARTQYF.